These T cell receptor beta chains were read from a single sample in a study of T cells in Graves' hyperthyroidism and ophthalmopathy. TCRdb reanalysed the multiplex PCR reads using MiXCR and keeps one entry per CDR3 protein. The sample includes around 600,000 distinct CDR3 sequences, about 14% of them seen just once. The sample consisted of blood. These receptors were obtained from a woman between 50 and 59 years old with Graves' ophthalmopathy. The CDR3 runs from the conserved cysteine through the conserved F or W. D genes are given only for firm matches. Size is stated for part of the rows, as once, few or many counts, or as a class when the clone is expanded.

TRBJ1-2,.,few,TRBV7-8,CASSLGGRSEPYGYTF,TGTGCCAGCAGCTTGGGGGGAAGAAGCGAGCCGTATGGCTACACCTTC
TRBJ1-5,TRBD1,many,TRBV2,CASTLDRGNQPQHF,TGTGCCAGCACCCTGGACAGGGGCAATCAGCCCCAGCATTTT
TRBJ1-2,.,many,TRBV11-2,CASSLNKGYGYTF,TGTGCCAGCAGCTTAAACAAAGGCTATGGCTACACCTTC
TRBJ2-2,TRBD2,.,TRBV28,CASSLRLDSGGNTGELFF,TGTGCCAGCAGTTTGCGTCTTGATAGCGGGGGGAACACCGGGGAGCTGTTTTTT
TRBJ2-6,TRBD1,.,TRBV19,CASRTGRLSGANVLTF,TGTGCCAGCCGGACAGGGAGACTCTCTGGGGCCAACGTCCTGACTTTC
TRBJ2-5,.,many,TRBV6-5,CASSYSRFQETQYF,TGTGCCAGCAGTTACTCAAGATTCCAAGAGACCCAGTACTTC
TRBJ2-5,TRBD2,many,TRBV6-2/TRBV6-3,CASSYPGLAGQETQYF,TGTGCCAGCAGTTACCCGGGACTAGCGGGACAAGAGACCCAGTACTTC
TRBJ1-5,TRBD1,.,TRBV12-5,CASGLDRGLAGPQHF,TGTGCTAGTGGTTTGGACAGGGGGCTGGCGGGGCCCCAGCATTTT
TRBJ2-5,.,many,TRBV13,CASSLGREGLETQYF,TGTGCCAGCAGCTTGGGGCGGGAAGGGCTCGAGACCCAGTACTTC
TRBJ2-5,TRBD2,few,TRBV7-2,CASSPASGTFQETQYF,TGTGCCAGCAGCCCCGCTAGCGGGACTTTCCAAGAGACCCAGTACTTC
TRBJ2-2,.,few,TRBV28,CASRFFGELFF,TGTGCCAGCAGATTCTTCGGGGAGCTGTTTTTT
TRBJ1-1,TRBD1,few,TRBV20-1,CSATGQVPEVFF,TGCAGTGCTACCGGACAGGTTCCTGAAGTTTTCTTT
TRBJ1-1,.,many,TRBV12-3/TRBV12-4,CASSFVANTEAFF,TGTGCCAGCAGTTTTGTGGCGAACACTGAAGCTTTCTTT
TRBJ1-2,.,many,TRBV20-1,CSAELVANYGYTF,TGCAGTGCAGAGTTGGTGGCTAACTATGGCTACACCTTC
TRBJ2-7,TRBD1,many,TRBV20-1,CSAHGTGGYEQYF,TGCAGTGCTCATGGGACAGGGGGGTACGAGCAGTACTTC
TRBJ2-1,TRBD2,few,TRBV9,CASSPNPGLADNEQFF,TGTGCCAGCAGCCCTAACCCGGGACTAGCGGACAATGAGCAGTTCTTC
TRBJ2-3,.,many,TRBV20-1,CSARDGGGTDTQYF,TGCAGTGCTAGAGATGGGGGCGGGACAGATACGCAGTATTTT
TRBJ2-2,.,many,TRBV6-4,CASSAEGATGELFF,TGTGCCAGCAGTGCGGAGGGGGCAACCGGGGAGCTGTTTTTT
TRBJ1-1,.,.,TRBV12-3/TRBV12-4,CASSSPESGVPEAFF,TGTGCCAGCAGTTCCCCGGAATCAGGGGTGCCGGAAGCTTTCTTT
TRBJ1-1,TRBD1,few,TRBV5-1,CASTAGGAEAFF,TGCGCCAGCACTGCAGGGGGCGCTGAAGCTTTCTTT
TRBJ2-5,.,.,TRBV6-1,CASSAVRAGLETQYF,TGTGCCAGCAGTGCGGTAAGGGCTGGCTTGGAGACCCAGTACTTC
TRBJ1-1,TRBD1,.,TRBV19,CASIYRDSPYAEAFF,TGTGCCAGTATTTACCGGGACAGCCCTTACGCTGAAGCTTTCTTT
TRBJ2-1,.,many,TRBV7-9,CASSLVTGANIYNEQFF,TGTGCCAGCAGCTTAGTGACAGGCGCCAATATCTACAATGAGCAGTTCTTC
TRBJ1-5,TRBD1,many,TRBV28,CASSSGGVNQPQHF,TGTGCCAGCAGTTCAGGGGGCGTCAATCAGCCCCAGCATTTT
TRBJ2-1,TRBD2,many,TRBV5-6,CASSPRTSGRWNEQFF,TGTGCCAGCAGCCCGCGGACTAGCGGGAGGTGGAATGAGCAGTTCTTC
TRBJ1-1,.,once,TRBV19,CASSRAWGTEAFF,TGTGCCAGTAGTAGAGCTTGGGGCACTGAAGCTTTCTTT
TRBJ1-1,TRBD1,many,TRBV19,CASSTGGTAEAFF,TGTGCCAGTAGTACAGGGGGCACGGCTGAAGCTTTCTTT
TRBJ2-3,.,.,TRBV2,CASSEGSGWADTQYF,TGTGCCAGCAGTGAAGGGAGCGGGTGGGCAGATACGCAGTATTTT
TRBJ1-1,.,many,TRBV30,CAWRPDGLNTEAFF,TGTGCCTGGAGACCAGACGGACTAAACACTGAAGCTTTCTTT
TRBJ2-1,TRBD2,many,TRBV5-1,CASSGSGAGAHNEQFF,TGCGCCAGCAGTGGGTCGGGAGCGGGAGCCCACAATGAGCAGTTCTTC
TRBJ2-4,.,.,TRBV5-1,CASSLTGKNIQYF,TGCGCCAGCAGCCTCACGGGGAAAAACATTCAGTACTTC
TRBJ1-5,TRBD1,many,TRBV28,CASSLWGGQGPNQPQHF,TGTGCCAGCAGTTTATGGGGGGGACAGGGACCTAATCAGCCCCAGCATTTT
TRBJ2-7,.,many,TRBV11-2,CASSLGRVGSYEQYF,TGTGCCAGCAGCTTAGGGAGGGTTGGGTCCTACGAGCAGTACTTC
TRBJ2-3,TRBD2,few,TRBV20-1,CSASRFGRAADTQYF,TGCAGTGCTAGTCGGTTCGGGAGGGCCGCAGATACGCAGTATTTT
TRBJ2-3,.,few,TRBV28,CASSRGTRGTDTQYF,TGTGCCAGCAGCCGGGGCACCAGGGGCACAGATACGCAGTATTTT
TRBJ2-1,TRBD1,.,TRBV27,CASSTGALSYNEQFF,TGTGCCAGCAGTACAGGGGCACTCTCCTACAATGAGCAGTTCTTC